These 8 T cell receptor beta chains share one sample of origin, sequenced in a study of CD8+CD57+ T cells in acquired aplastic anemia. Sequencing involved patients with CD8+CD57+ cell expansion previously shown by flow cytometry. Genomic DNA constituted the template upon which TCR beta VDJ and CDR3 profiling was performed. TCRdb independently ran MiXCR on the reads; one entry per CDR3 protein. This sample has approximately 150,000 distinct CDR3 sequences; around 75% occur once, and the top ten carry approximately 42%. What was sequenced was sorted CD4+, CD8+, or CD8+CD57+ T cells (not recorded which) from PBMCs. These receptors all come from a human donor with aplastic anemia.

The chain combines TRBV19 with TRBJ2-1; D call uncertain. V lost 5 bases, J lost 9 bases, and 20 bases lay in between. CDR3 length equals 15 residues. Germline V CDR1 and CDR2: LNHDA, SQIVND (reference sequence). DNA of the CDR3: TGTGCCAGTAGTGGCGGACCCCCCCGAGCCACTGAGCAGTTCTTC. Translation: CASSGGPPRATEQFF.

Note on this clonotype: A read error may account for a junction end that differs from germline. The chain couples TRBV19 to TRBJ2-5, with no clear D. Per the germline V gene, CDR1 is LNHDA and CDR2 is SQIVND (reference sequence). The CDR3 covers 14 residues. This CDR3 is CASSNPETQEAQYF. CDR3 nucleotides: TGTGCCAGTAGTAACCCCGAGACCCAAGAGGCCCAGTACTTC. Full variable domain (remainder filled in from reference TRBV19 and TRBJ2-5): DGGITQSPKYLFRKEGQNVTLSCEQNLNHDAMYWYRQDPGQGLRLIYYSQIVNDFQKGDIAEGYSVSREKKESFPLTVTSAQKNPTAFYLCASSNPETQEAQYFGPGTRLLVL.

The CDR3 DNA reads as TGTGCCAGTACCCATACAATCTCCTCTACCGTAAGCACAGATACGCAGTATTTT. Amino acids: CASTHTISSTVSTDTQYF. The chain couples TRBV19 to TRBJ2-3; no clear D. V lost 7 bases and J 0 bases, leaving 23 bases between the germline ends. Germline V gene sequence: CDR1 LNHDA, CDR2 SQIVND (reference sequence). The CDR3 length is 18 residues.

The CDR3 sequence: CASSPGAYNYGYTF. The CDR3 region has the DNA TGTGCCAGCAGTCCAGGGGCTTATAACTATGGCTACACCTTC. The V gene is TRBV6-5, the J gene TRBJ1-2, with a weak D call TRBD1 (6 bases). The CDR3 runs 14 residues. The V and J ends lost 5 bases and 1 base respectively, with 11 bases between them. The germline V gene has CDR1 MNHEY and CDR2 SVGAGI.

The chain has TRBV20-1 and TRBJ1-2, with D tentatively TRBD1 (5 bases). Germline V gives CDR1 DFQATT, CDR2 SNEGSKA (reference sequence). V lost 5 bases and J lost 2, with 15 bases in between. The CDR3 length is 14 residues. The CDR3 nucleotides read TGCAGTGCTCCGGCGGGGGGTTTGAACTATGGCTACACCTTC. Translation gives CSAPAGGLNYGYTF.

V and J are TRBV6-1 and TRBJ2-7; TRBD1 is a possible D gene (6 bases). V lost 3 bases to trimming and J lost 0 bases, with 9 bases between them. CDR3 size: 14 residues. Germline loops: CDR1 MNHNS, CDR2 SASEGT. CDR3 nucleotide sequence: TGTGCCAGCAGTGAGCAGGGGAGCTCCTACGAGCAGTACTTC. Protein: CASSEQGSSYEQYF.

This clonotype was seen repeatedly, ten times or more. The chain recombines TRBV5-8 with TRBJ2-1, with D unclear. Looked up from germline, CDR1 is SGHTS and CDR2 is YDEGEE. The CDR3 totals 13 residues. Trimming stripped 0 bases from V and 2 bases from J, with 3 bases between. CDR3 in amino acids: CASSLGPYNEQFF. For the CDR3, the DNA is TGTGCCAGCAGCTTGGGGCCCTACAATGAGCAGTTCTTC.

The sample holds a few counts of this clonotype. This rearrangement joins TRBV15 to TRBJ2-7, with 11 bases fitting TRBD1. Germline CDR1 reads LNHNV; CDR2 reads YYDKDF (reference sequence). The junction had 3 bases not matched to a gene; V was cut back by 1 base and J by 4 bases. The CDR3 sequence is 15 residues long. CDR3 in amino acids: CATSRGTGGIYEQYF. The CDR3 DNA sequence: TGTGCCACCAGCAGAGGGACAGGGGGCATTTACGAGCAGTACTTC.